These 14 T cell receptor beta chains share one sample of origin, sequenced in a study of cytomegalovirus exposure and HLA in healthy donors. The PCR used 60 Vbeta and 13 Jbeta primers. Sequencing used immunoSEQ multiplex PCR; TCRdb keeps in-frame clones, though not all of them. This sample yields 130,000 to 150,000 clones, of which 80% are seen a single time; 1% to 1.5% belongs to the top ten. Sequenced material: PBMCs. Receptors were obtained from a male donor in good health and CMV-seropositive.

DNA of the CDR3: TGTGCCAGTAGTCCCCCGGAGGGATTTTTCTACGAGCAGTACTTC. This codes for CASSPPEGFFYEQYF. The chain carries TRBV19 and TRBJ2-7; maybe TRBD2 (6 bases). There are 15 residues in the CDR3. Germline CDR1 is LNHDA and CDR2 is SQIVND (reference sequence). Trimming took off 5 bases at V and 3 bases at J, with 17 bases between the two ends.

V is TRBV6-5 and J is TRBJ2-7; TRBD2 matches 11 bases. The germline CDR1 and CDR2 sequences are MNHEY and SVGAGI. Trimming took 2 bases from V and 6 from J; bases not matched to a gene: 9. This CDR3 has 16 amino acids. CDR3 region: CASSYETSGARAEQYF. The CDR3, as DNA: TGTGCCAGCAGTTACGAGACTAGCGGGGCTCGGGCCGAGCAGTACTTC.

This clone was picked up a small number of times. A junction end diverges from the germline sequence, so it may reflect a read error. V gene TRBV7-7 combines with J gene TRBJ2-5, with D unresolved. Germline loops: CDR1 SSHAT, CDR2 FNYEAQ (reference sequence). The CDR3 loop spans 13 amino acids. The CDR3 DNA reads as TGTGCTAGCAGCACTCACGAAGAGGAGACCCAGTACTTC. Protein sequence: CASSTHEEETQYF.

The DNA of the CDR3 is TGTGCCATCAGTGTCGGCGGGACGAACACCGGGGAGCTGTTTTTT. As protein: CAISVGGTNTGELFF. V gene TRBV10-3 combines with J gene TRBJ2-2; maybe TRBD2 (6 bases). The V end lost 4 bases, the J end lost 0 bases, and 9 bases lay between the germline ends. Looked up from germline, CDR1 is ENHRY and CDR2 is SYGVKD. The CDR3 is 15 residues long.

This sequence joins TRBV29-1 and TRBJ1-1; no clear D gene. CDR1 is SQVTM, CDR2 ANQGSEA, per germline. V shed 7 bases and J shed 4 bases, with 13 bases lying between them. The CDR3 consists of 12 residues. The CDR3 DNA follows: TGCAGCGGCGACACTTCCTCCACTGAAGCTTTCTTT. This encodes CSGDTSSTEAFF. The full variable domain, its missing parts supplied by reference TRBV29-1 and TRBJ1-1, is SAVISQKPSRDICQRGTSLTIQCQVDSQVTMMFWYRQQPGQSLTLIATANQGSEATYESGFVIDKFPISRPNLTFSTLTVSNMSPEDSSIYLCSGDTSSTEAFFGQGTRLTVV.

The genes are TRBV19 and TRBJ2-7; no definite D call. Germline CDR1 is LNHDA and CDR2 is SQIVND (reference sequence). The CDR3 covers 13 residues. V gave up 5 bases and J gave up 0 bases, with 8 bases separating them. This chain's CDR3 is CASSQWSSYEQYF. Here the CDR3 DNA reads TGTGCCAGTAGTCAATGGAGCTCCTACGAGCAGTACTTC.

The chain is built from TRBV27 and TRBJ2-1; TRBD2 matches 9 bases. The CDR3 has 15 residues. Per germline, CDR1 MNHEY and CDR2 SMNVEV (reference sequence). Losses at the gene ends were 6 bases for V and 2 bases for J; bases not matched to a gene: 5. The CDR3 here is CASRISGSPYNEQFF. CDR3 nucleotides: TGTGCCAGCAGGATTAGCGGGAGTCCCTACAATGAGCAGTTCTTC.

DNA for the CDR3: TGTGCCAGCAGAACATCGGGACAGGGGAGAGGGTATGGCTACACCTTC. Protein product: CASRTSGQGRGYGYTF. V is TRBV28 and J is TRBJ1-2, with TRBD1 matching 10 bases. The CDR3 has 16 amino acids. Germline CDR1 reads MDHEN; CDR2 reads SYDVKM. V shed 6 bases, J shed 5 bases, and the junction held 12 bases outside the gene matches.

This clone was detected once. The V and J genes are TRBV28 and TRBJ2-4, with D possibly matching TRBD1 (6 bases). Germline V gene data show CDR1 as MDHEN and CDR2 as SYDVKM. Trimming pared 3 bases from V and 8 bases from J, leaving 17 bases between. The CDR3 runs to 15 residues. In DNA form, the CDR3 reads TGTGCCAGCAGTTTTAGGGGGACGGGGACATACATTCAGTACTTC. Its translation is CASSFRGTGTYIQYF.

CDR3 sequence (DNA): TGTGCCAGCAGCGTTAACGGAGGGGGCCAGGAGACCCAGTACTTC. Translation gives CASSVNGGGQETQYF. This sequence joins TRBV7-3 and TRBJ2-5, with a weak D call TRBD1 (7 bases). V gave up 5 bases and J gave up 5 bases, with 18 bases separating them. The CDR3 consists of 15 residues. CDR1 SGHTA and CDR2 FQGTGA come from the germline V gene. The full variable domain, its missing parts supplied by reference TRBV7-3 and TRBJ2-5, is GAGVSQTPSNKVTEKGKYVELRCDPISGHTALYWYRQSLGQGPEFLIYFQGTGAADDSGLPNDRFFAVRPEGSVSTLKIQRTERGDSAVYLCASSVNGGGQETQYFGPGTRLLVL.

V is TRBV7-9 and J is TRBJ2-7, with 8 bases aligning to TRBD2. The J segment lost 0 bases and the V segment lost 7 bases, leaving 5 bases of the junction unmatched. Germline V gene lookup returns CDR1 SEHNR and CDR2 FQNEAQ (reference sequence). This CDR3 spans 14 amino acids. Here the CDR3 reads CASTTGTSSYEQYF. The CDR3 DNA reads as TGTGCCAGCACCACCGGGACTAGCTCCTACGAGCAGTACTTC.

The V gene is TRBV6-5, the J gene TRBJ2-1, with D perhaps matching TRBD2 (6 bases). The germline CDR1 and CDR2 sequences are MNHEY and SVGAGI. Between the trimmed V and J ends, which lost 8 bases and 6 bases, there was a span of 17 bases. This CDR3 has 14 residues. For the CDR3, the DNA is TGTGCCAGCCAAAACACCTGGCGGGGCAATGAGCAGTTCTTC. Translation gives CASQNTWRGNEQFF.

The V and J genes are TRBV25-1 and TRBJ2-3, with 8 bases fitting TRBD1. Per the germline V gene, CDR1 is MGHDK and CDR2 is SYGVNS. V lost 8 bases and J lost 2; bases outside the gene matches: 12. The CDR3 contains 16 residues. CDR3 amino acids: CASSGTGTGFTDTQYF. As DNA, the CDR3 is TGTGCCAGCTCTGGAACCGGGACAGGATTCACAGATACGCAGTATTTT.

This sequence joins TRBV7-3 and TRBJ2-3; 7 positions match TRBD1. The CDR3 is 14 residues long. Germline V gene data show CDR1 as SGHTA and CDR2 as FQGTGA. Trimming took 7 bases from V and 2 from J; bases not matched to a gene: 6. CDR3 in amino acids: CASTPGGPTDTQYF. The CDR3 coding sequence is TGTGCCAGCACCCCAGGGGGACCCACAGATACGCAGTATTTT.